A selection of T cell receptor beta chains follows, all from one sample in a study of control samples from healthy donors and cancer patients. The method was immunoSEQ multiplex PCR; TCRdb's version includes in-frame clones alone and lacks a portion of them. The data show 40,000 to 50,000 clones, 90% to 95% seen once. Sequencing was performed on blood. These TCRs come from a man between 60 and 70 years old in good health. The CDR3 runs from the conserved cysteine through the conserved F or W. Fields, in order: J gene, clone size, V gene, CDR3 protein. Not every row has a clone size; where given, it reads once, few, many or a size class.

TRBJ2-3 . TRBV6-1 CASSEVLASTDTQYF
TRBJ2-2 . TRBV5-1 CASSVGHRGLAGETGELFF
TRBJ1-2 . TRBV6-5 CASRTGTPLYGYTF
TRBJ2-7 . TRBV13 CASSSDLSSYEQYF
TRBJ2-1 . TRBV27 CASKPPGIQGPYNEQFF
TRBJ2-7 . TRBV11-3 CASSLVDLYEQYF
TRBJ1-1 once TRBV11-2 CASSFAGYYTEAFF
TRBJ2-7 . TRBV27 CASSLLRTGTGSYEQYF
TRBJ2-7 . TRBV14 CASNHGGGFYEQYF
TRBJ1-4 . TRBV28 CASSFSGRIATNEKLFF
TRBJ2-5 . TRBV3-1/TRBV3-2 CASSQGTSLAGQETQYF
TRBJ1-1 . TRBV9 CASSVQGQNTEAFF
TRBJ2-7 . TRBV11-3 CASSLEGDRYEQYF
TRBJ1-5 medium-sized TRBV19 CASSKLEGGYSNQPQHF
TRBJ1-5 once TRBV21-1 CASSKVLGGSQPQHF
TRBJ2-5 . TRBV24-1 CATSARTGRETQYF
TRBJ2-3 . TRBV10-3 CAISSPGLAGGDTQYF
TRBJ1-3 . TRBV6-4 CASSDSTRGRGKAGNTIYF
TRBJ2-3 . TRBV7-9 CASSPGAAEGSTDTQYF
TRBJ1-1 once TRBV24-1 CATSDPGNEAFF
TRBJ2-7 . TRBV6-5 CASRRAVQGSYEQYF
TRBJ1-5 . TRBV28 CASSPYLDSNQPQHF
TRBJ2-1 . TRBV27 CASSLLGNEQFF
TRBJ2-1 . TRBV6-5 CASRQWTALIF
TRBJ1-2 . TRBV28 CASSFRGNYGYTF
TRBJ1-2 . TRBV10-2 CASSLEGALSYTF
TRBJ2-3 . TRBV4-1 CASSPEGRMDTQYF
TRBJ2-2 . TRBV7-6 CASSSLPGATGELFF
TRBJ2-1 . TRBV7-3 CASRTQGLLYNEQFF
TRBJ2-1 . TRBV12-3/TRBV12-4 CASSLLANEQFF
TRBJ2-1 . TRBV12-2 CASRLAGLAGSREQFF
TRBJ2-7 . TRBV2 CATLEGTGKEEQYF
TRBJ1-2 . TRBV19 CASSPRGARGYTF
TRBJ2-2 . TRBV10-3 CAISEQGAWTGELFF
TRBJ2-7 . TRBV10-3 CAIRPGQGDEQYF
TRBJ2-7 . TRBV14 CASSQMGLAGNSQYF